This T cell receptor beta chain was observed in a study of T cell responses to AZD1222 COVID-19 vaccine (dated by TCRdb to 2020 to 2022). The study in broad terms: AZD1222 recipients with second doses at about 4 weeks or about 12 weeks were pooled, because spike-specific TCR depth and breadth did not differ between schedules. A total of approximately 250 trial participants underwent TCR sequencing, of whom roughly 210 had received two doses of AZD1222 and 26 had received two doses of the MenACWY control vaccine. Trial participants were enrolled by age into subgroups of 18-55, 56-69 and 70-plus years, and roughly 160, 29 and 62 TCR-sequenced participants, respectively, were included in these subgroups.

Reading the label with the study, this specimen's time point is: baseline before first vaccination. Vaccinee samples came from UK trials COV001 and COV002, including a single-blind randomized controlled phase 2/3 trial of AZD1222 (ChAdOx1 nCoV-19) in healthy adults. Trial participant PBMC samples were collected at day 0 and day 28 after the second dose for TCRbeta chain sequencing. Beyond this particular receptor, the publication reports: Spike-specific TCR breadth and depth rose significantly after two AZD1222 doses compared with day 0 and with MenACWY recipients. The whole spike protein was spanned by vaccine-associated CD4 TCRs, and dominant responses were seen in regions 160-218 and 743-854. Reportedly, almost half of the unique spike-specific TCRs recognized epitopes lying outside the regions that are mutated in the B.1.351 and B.1.1.7 variants. Because no day 14 peak-response samples were available, the repertoires could be characterized only after the peak T cell response. Participants were mostly white British, with more females than males. The authors suggested clonal diversity may have been underestimated. The 56-69-year group was small, and its depth increase did not reach significance, likely because of low power. Conclusions about previously exposed vaccinees are limited because only six or seven AZD1222 recipients were SARS-CoV-2 seropositive at baseline.

Comment on this clone: Its specific antigen is unknown. No much larger clonotype is one base removed from it; base qualities were not supplied.

The CDR3 regions of human TCRbeta chains were analyzed by immunosequencing. Under the source paper's analysis protocol: Repertoire TCRs were checked for matches against a reference library of SARS-CoV-2-specific TCRs that had been generated using the MIRA antigen-specificity platform. Breadth was defined as the fraction of unique TCRs that were SARS-CoV-2-associated. Depth was defined as the fraction of total T cells that were SARS-CoV-2-associated. Using the MIRA data, each spike-specific TCR was assigned both to the spike region to which the TCR was reactive and to a CD4 or CD8 class. Log10-transformed breadth and depth values were compared by one-way ANOVA with Sidak's multiple comparisons tests. The source is immuneACCESS, and TCRdb retained only in-frame sequences with V and J called. Part of the clones is not carried over; for the studies checked, unresolved V genes explain less than half of this, and the remainder is unexplained. D and trimming were read from the DNA, whereas the V and J calls and clone size are those reported in that table. The sample has 170,000 or so clones on record, 90% of them singletons. Roughly 1.6% of the sample is taken by the ten largest.

At the junction V is shortened by 7 bases and J by 1 base, with 13 bases in between. The CDR3 starts with the cysteine, ends with the phenylalanine, and has 14 residues. The kept DNA is CDR3 alone, 42 bases in frame from the first base. CDR1 LNHDA and CDR2 SQIVND are derived from the germline V gene (reference sequence). The receptor's source is an adult in good health. The sample here was peripheral blood, taken on day 0 of AZD1222 vaccination. The sequence joins TRBV19 to TRBJ1-1; the D gene identity is not certain. DNA sequence: TGTGCCAGTACCCCCCAGCCCTGGAACACTGAAGCTTTCTTT. Translated, this is CASTPQPWNTEAFF.